These 5 T cell receptor beta chains came from one sample sequenced in a study of CD4 T cells in relation to SARS-CoV-2 and coronaviruses. The unexposed donors gave CD4+ T cells in about 2011-2019, prior to COVID-19. Assay used: immunoSEQ multiplex PCR; TCRdb lists only in-frame clones, some missing. The data show some 65,000 clones, around 87% seen once. The sequenced sample consisted of memory CD4+ T cells from PBMCs. The source is a human donor in good health.

The chain is built from TRBV18 and TRBJ1-4, with a weak D call TRBD1 (5 bases). Germline V gene sequence: CDR1 KGHSH, CDR2 LQKENI. This CDR3 has 14 amino acids. The V and J ends lost 0 bases and 7 bases respectively, with 9 bases between them. This chain's CDR3 is CASSPPGDAEKLFF. The CDR3 DNA follows: TGTGCCAGCTCACCACCCGGGGACGCTGAAAAACTGTTTTTT.

This clone came up once. The V gene is TRBV7-9, the J gene TRBJ1-2; 9 nucleotides match TRBD1. V lost 6 bases and J lost 2; bases outside the gene matches: 7. CDR3 length: 15 amino acids. In germline, CDR1 is SEHNR, CDR2 FQNEAQ (reference sequence). CDR3 in amino acids: CASSQGTGKNYGYTF. CDR3 nucleotides: TGTGCCAGCAGTCAGGGGACAGGGAAAAACTATGGCTACACCTTC.

Comments on this clone: The junction departs from the called germline gene at one end, perhaps through a read error. The chain combines TRBV5-3 with TRBJ1-3; D is possibly TRBD1 (6 bases). TRBV5-3 is an ORF, with its function uncertain. The CDR3 length is 17 residues. The CDR3 DNA sequence: TGTGCCAGAACCTTGGGACAAGGGGACCTCACTGGAAACACCATATATTTT. Its translation is CARTLGQGDLTGNTIYF.

The chain uses TRBV7-9 and TRBJ1-2; 9 positions agree with TRBD1. J gave up 5 bases and V 4 bases, and 11 bases lay outside the gene matches. This CDR3 comprises 16 residues. Germline CDR1 is SEHNR and CDR2 is FQNEAQ (reference sequence). The CDR3 region is CASSSATGGSVYGYTF. Written as DNA, the CDR3 is TGTGCCAGCAGCTCCGCCACAGGGGGCTCGGTGTATGGCTACACCTTC.

This clone occurred once. The chain carries TRBV6-5 and TRBJ1-2; no firm D call. This CDR3 has 14 residues. The germline V and J ends were trimmed by 5 bases and 5 bases, with 15 bases remaining between them. Germline V gene sequence: CDR1 MNHEY, CDR2 SVGAGI. DNA of the CDR3: TGTGCCAGCAGTACCGTCCGACCCTTTTATGGCTACACCTTC. Encoded protein: CASSTVRPFYGYTF.